This TCR beta chain was sequenced for a study of shared clonotypes between healthy human individuals. V was trimmed by 6 bases and J by 8 bases, leaving 14 bases between them. This CDR3 comprises 12 residues. The germline V gene encodes CDR1 GTSNPN and CDR2 SVGIG (reference sequence). Sorted-subset replicate PCRs used about 200 ng DNA, some 31,000 T cell genomes. The assay was immunoSEQ multiplex PCR, and TCRdb's table has in-frame clones only and misses some. The table shows approximately 2.1 million clones, with more than 80% occurring only once. The TCR comes from a young man in good health. Some clones in this sample may be carry-over from other donors' samples. The sequenced material came from naive CD4+ T cells from PBMCs. The subset denotes: CD45RA+ positively selected. The chain has TRBV30 and TRBJ2-1, with D tentatively TRBD1 (6 bases). The CDR3 loop is CACGQRSDEQFF. The CDR3 region has the DNA TGTGCCTGTGGACAGAGGAGCGATGAGCAGTTCTTC.